The sequence of this TCR beta chain was determined in a study of T cell changes during pregnancy in multiple sclerosis. Assay used: immunoSEQ multiplex PCR; TCRdb lists only in-frame clones, some missing. The sample holds 20,000 to 25,000 clones; 86% are singletons and the top ten take 10% to 15%. The TCR sequence derives from a female donor in good health, enrolled as a control in a pregnancy study. Sequenced here: CD8+ T cells from peripheral blood mononuclear cells, sampled in the first trimester of pregnancy.

Here the CDR3 DNA reads TGTGCCTGGAGTGGGTCAGGGGGCACCGGGGAGCTGTTTTTT. This gives the protein CAWSGSGGTGELFF. J is TRBJ2-2 and V is TRBV30; 7 positions match TRBD1. Looked up from germline, CDR1 is GTSNPN and CDR2 is SVGIG (reference sequence). J was trimmed by 4 bases and V by 1 base; bases with no gene match: 3. The CDR3 spans 14 residues.